The clone carrying this T cell receptor (beta chain) was observed at least ten times. Its antigen is not identified. The sample originates from a study of T cell repertoires in cytomegalovirus infection. Study overall: Indications of both CMV infection and matching HLA type were provided by public TCR beta signatures.

Regarding the study as a whole: It was HLA-C-restricted CMV-specific TCR beta clonotypes that dominated the response ex vivo. Public TCR beta family frequency separated CMV-and-HLA carriers, including in an independent cohort.

The CDR3 contains 12 residues. Deletions cut 4 bases from V and 5 bases from J, with 11 bases between. From germline, CDR1 is DFQATT and CDR2 SNEGSKA (reference sequence). TCRdb re-called the reads with MiXCR, one entry per CDR3 protein. In the table there are about 140,000 distinct CDR3 sequences, approximately 5.9% of which are singletons. This sequence was found in a human donor in good health (CMV status not recorded). Some clones in this sample may be carry-over from other donors' samples. This chain uses TRBV20-1 with TRBJ1-2; D remains unclear. What was sequenced was PBMCs. The DNA of the CDR3 is TGCAGTGCTATCGGGGTAGATTATGGCTACACCTTC. Encoded protein: CSAIGVDYGYTF.